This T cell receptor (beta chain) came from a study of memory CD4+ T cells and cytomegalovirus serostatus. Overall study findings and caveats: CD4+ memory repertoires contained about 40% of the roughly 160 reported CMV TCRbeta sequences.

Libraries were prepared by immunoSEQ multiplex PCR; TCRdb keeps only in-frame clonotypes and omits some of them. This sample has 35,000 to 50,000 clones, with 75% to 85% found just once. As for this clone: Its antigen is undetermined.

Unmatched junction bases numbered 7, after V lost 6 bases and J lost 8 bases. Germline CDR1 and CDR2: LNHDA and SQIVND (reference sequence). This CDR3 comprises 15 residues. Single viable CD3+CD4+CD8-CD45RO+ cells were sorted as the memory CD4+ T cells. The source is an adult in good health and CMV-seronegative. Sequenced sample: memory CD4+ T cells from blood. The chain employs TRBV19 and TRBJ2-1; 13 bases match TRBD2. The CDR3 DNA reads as TGTGCCAGTAGCCCACTAGCGGGAGGGACCGATGAGCAGTTCTTC. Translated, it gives CASSPLAGGTDEQFF.